This entry lists 21 T cell receptor beta chains sequenced from one sample in a study of breast tumors, draining lymph nodes, adjacent tissues. TCRdb re-called the multiplex PCR reads through MiXCR, storing one row per CDR3 protein. The data hold over 200,000 distinct CDR3 sequences, with about 34% observed a single time. Samples came from axillary lymph nodes draining the breast cancer. Source material: axillary lymph node tissue. The receptor set was obtained from a female donor with breast cancer. Some clones in this sample may be carry-over from other donors' samples.

In this sample, this clonotype turned up many times. The chain joins TRBV29-1 to TRBJ2-3, with D unclear. This CDR3 comprises 14 residues. Trimming cost V 4 bases and J 2 bases, with 13 bases left between them. CDR1 is SQVTM and CDR2 is ANQGSEA in the germline V gene. CDR3 amino acids: CSVAGLRATDTQYF. CDR3 coding DNA: TGCAGCGTTGCGGGTCTCCGGGCCACAGATACGCAGTATTTT.

The chain has TRBV19 and TRBJ1-5; 7 nucleotides agree with TRBD1. V was pared by 5 bases and J by 5 bases, with 12 bases of the junction left unmatched. Germline CDR1 reads LNHDA; CDR2 reads SQIVND (reference sequence). The length of the CDR3 is 16 residues. CDR3 in amino acids: CASSPRAGGGYQPQHF. The CDR3 coding sequence is TGTGCCAGTAGTCCTCGGGCGGGAGGGGGCTATCAGCCCCAGCATTTT.

This chain connects TRBV11-3 to TRBJ2-5, with TRBD1 matching 9 bases. Germline V gives CDR1 SGHNT, CDR2 YENEEA. The CDR3 consists of 14 residues. The trim removed 5 bases at V and 4 bases at J, leaving 5 bases unmatched. CDR3 sequence: CASSPRQGGETQYF. In DNA, the CDR3 is TGTGCCAGCAGCCCAAGACAGGGGGGAGAGACCCAGTACTTC. Full variable domain (missing parts from reference TRBV11-3 and TRBJ2-5): EAGVVQSPRYKIIEKKQPVAFWCNPISGHNTLYWYLQNLGQGPELLIRYENEEAVDDSQLPKDRFSAERLKGVDSTLKIQPAELGDSAVYLCASSPRQGGETQYFGPGTRLLVL.

The chain joins TRBV12-3 or TRBV12-4 to TRBJ2-1; 7 bases align to TRBD2. The CDR3 consists of 13 residues. J gave up 7 bases and V 2 bases, and 2 bases lay outside the gene matches. This CDR3 is CASSLYGRNEQFF. CDR3 coding DNA: TGTGCCAGCAGTTTATACGGGAGGAATGAGCAGTTCTTC.

This clonotype was detected once. A much bigger clone sits one base away, suggesting this may be a read error. Given the absence of the conserved phenylalanine or tryptophan at the CDR3 end, a read error is likely. This rearrangement joins TRBV7-2 to TRBJ2-7; no definite D call. With 4 bases removed from V and 4 bases from J, the gap between germline ends came to 14 bases. The CDR3 covers 14 residues. Germline V gene lookup returns CDR1 SGHTA and CDR2 FQGNSA. The CDR3 sequence is CASSSSLAQYEQYL. CDR3 in DNA: TGTGCCAGCAGCTCATCACTCGCACAATACGAGCAGTACCTC.

This clonotype was picked up a small number of times. One end of the junction is discordant with germline, which a read error may explain. The chain links TRBV20-1 to TRBJ2-7, with 13 bases identical to TRBD2. The CDR3 is made up of 13 amino acids. Germline V gene sequence: CDR1 DFQATT, CDR2 SNEGSKA (reference sequence). In DNA, the CDR3 is TGCAGTGCAAGGACTAGCGGGAGCTACGCGCAGTACTTC. It yields the protein CSARTSGSYAQYF.

This clonotype was picked up one time. V usage is TRBV10-1 and J usage is TRBJ2-1; 14 positions match TRBD2. With V trimmed by 0 bases and J by 6 bases, 4 bases remained unmatched. Germline V CDR1 and CDR2: WNHNN, SYGVQD (reference sequence). The CDR3 has 17 residues. CDR3 bases: TGCGCCAGCAGTGAGTCGCGCGGGACTAGCGGGAGCAATGAGCAGTTCTTC. Protein product: CASSESRGTSGSNEQFF.

In regard to this clonotype: The CDR3 end shows no conserved phenylalanine or tryptophan, and so a read error is likely. The chain employs TRBV19 and TRBJ2-7; 10 nucleotides agree with TRBD1. V lost 10 bases and J lost 7; bases outside the gene matches: 13. This CDR3 is 14 amino acids long. Germline V gives CDR1 LNHDA, CDR2 SQIVND (reference sequence). CDR3 region: CATTPGTGAREQYC. CDR3 in DNA: TGTGCCACCACTCCCGGGACAGGGGCCAGGGAGCAGTACTGT.

The table lists this clonotype with many counts. The gene calls are TRBV7-2 and TRBJ2-3; D tentatively reads TRBD1 or TRBD2 (5 bases each). Germline V CDR1 and CDR2: SGHTA, FQGNSA. The V gene lost 1 base and the J gene lost 0 bases, with 8 bases spanning the gap. The CDR3 is 15 residues long. The CDR3 DNA is TGTGCCAGCAGCTTAGTGGGACGTAGCACAGATACGCAGTATTTT. It encodes CASSLVGRSTDTQYF.

This rearrangement joins TRBV15 to TRBJ2-1; TRBD2 matches at 13 bases. Germline loops: CDR1 LNHNV, CDR2 YYDKDF (reference sequence). There are 16 residues in the CDR3. After removal of 3 bases from V and 5 bases from J, the junction contained 4 bases not matched to a gene. The CDR3 loop is CATSSLGTSGNNEQFF. The CDR3 DNA reads TGTGCCACCAGCAGCCTCGGGACTAGCGGGAACAATGAGCAGTTCTTC.

Concerning this clonotype itself: It may be a read error: a sequence one base away is much more abundant. The chain couples TRBV6-1 to TRBJ2-7; no clear D gene. CDR1 and CDR2 from the germline V gene are MNHNS and SASEGT. This CDR3 has 13 amino acids. The CDR3 DNA is TGTGTCAGCAGTGAAGAAAGGAATTACGAGCAGTACTTC. Amino acids: CVSSEERNYEQYF.

The chain recombines TRBV2 with TRBJ1-5; D unclear. The V gene lost 1 base and the J gene lost 10 bases, with 11 bases spanning the gap. CDR1 is SNHLY and CDR2 is FYNNEI in the germline V gene. The CDR3 covers 13 residues. This CDR3 is CASSEGSSVPQHF. The CDR3 nucleotides read TGTGCCAGCAGTGAAGGATCCTCCGTACCCCAGCATTTT.

This clonotype was seen ten or more times. The rearrangement joins TRBV5-1 to TRBJ2-3, with 12 bases fitting TRBD2. In germline, CDR1 is SGHRS, CDR2 YFSETQ. This CDR3 spans 16 amino acids. The ends lost 3 bases at V and 6 bases at J; junction bases unmatched: 8. The CDR3 loop is CASSSRLAGVSDTQYF. The CDR3 region has the DNA TGCGCCAGCAGCTCCAGACTAGCGGGAGTCTCGGATACGCAGTATTTT.

There are a few counts of this clonotype. A read error is possible here, since a much larger clone lies one base away. The chain couples TRBV5-1 to TRBJ2-3; 12 bases align to TRBD2. Germline V gives CDR1 SGHRS, CDR2 YFSETQ. CDR3 size: 16 residues. V lost 7 bases, J lost 4 bases, and 10 bases stayed unmatched. CDR3 DNA sequence: TGCGCCAGCGGCCCCCCCGGACTAGCGGGACCAGATACGCAGTATTTT. It encodes CASGPPGLAGPDTQYF. Using reference TRBV5-1 and TRBJ2-3 for the parts outside the CDR3, the full variable domain is KAGVTQTPRYLIKTRGQQVTLSCSPISGHRSVSWYQQTPGQGLQFLFEYFSETQRNKGNFPGRFSGRQFSNSRSEMNVSTLELGDSALYLCASGPPGLAGPDTQYFGPGTRLTVL.

This clonotype was picked up a small number of times. A read error may be the cause here, since a much bigger clone is one base away. J is TRBJ2-7 and V is TRBV6-1; no reliable D call. The ends were cut back, 5 bases at V and 0 bases at J, with 11 bases in the middle. CDR1 and CDR2 from the germline V gene are MNHNS and SASEGT. The CDR3 spans 14 residues. The CDR3 protein is CASSQLRSSYEQYF. CDR3 coding DNA: TGTGCCAGCAGTCAACTGCGAAGCTCCTACGAGCAGTACTTC.

The sample holds many counts of this clonotype. V is TRBV9 and J is TRBJ2-7, with 8 bases aligning to TRBD1. Germline CDR1 and CDR2: SGDLS and YYNGEE. The CDR3 runs to 15 residues. J gave up 2 bases and V 0 bases, and 4 bases lay outside the gene matches. For the CDR3, the DNA is TGTGCCAGCAGCGTAGGGACAGGGCTGGCCTACGAGCAGTACTTC. Residues: CASSVGTGLAYEQYF.

There are many counts of this clonotype. The chain combines TRBV5-8 with TRBJ2-7, with D perhaps matching TRBD1 (6 bases). The CDR3 has 16 amino acids. The V and J ends lost 4 bases and 3 bases respectively, with 20 bases between them. Looked up from germline, CDR1 is SGHTS and CDR2 is YDEGEE. The CDR3 DNA reads TGTGCCAGCAGCCCCTCCCCGGACAGAATTTTCTACGAGCAGTACTTC. Translating it yields CASSPSPDRIFYEQYF.

There are many counts of this clonotype. This chain uses TRBV15 with TRBJ1-5; possibly TRBD1 for D (6 bases). Between the trimmed V and J ends, which lost 7 bases and 0 bases, there was a span of 22 bases. The CDR3 covers 18 residues. Germline V gene data show CDR1 as LNHNV and CDR2 as YYDKDF (reference sequence). DNA for the CDR3: TGTGCCACCACCATGAGAGTGACAGGAGAATATAGCAATCAGCCCCAGCATTTT. This translates into CATTMRVTGEYSNQPQHF.

This clonotype was recorded at least ten times. V gene TRBV6-1 combines with J gene TRBJ2-7, with D unclear. With 7 bases removed from V and 2 bases from J, the gap between germline ends came to 12 bases. Germline values: CDR1 MNHNS, CDR2 SASEGT. The CDR3 has 13 residues. CDR3 nucleotide sequence: TGTGCCAGCACCCTTTCCGGAACCTACGAGCAGTACTTC. Translated: CASTLSGTYEQYF.

This clonotype occurred many times. J is TRBJ2-1 and V is TRBV7-6, with 11 bases lining up with TRBD2. This CDR3 spans 19 amino acids. V lost 3 bases and J lost 7; bases outside the gene matches: 17. Germline V gene data show CDR1 as SGHVS and CDR2 as FNYEAQ. CDR3 DNA: TGTGCCAGCAGCTTTCGATCTCAGGGGATCACTAGCGGGGGAAATGAGCAGTTCTTC. Translating gives CASSFRSQGITSGGNEQFF.

The chain joins TRBV5-8 to TRBJ2-3, with D tentatively TRBD2 (6 bases). In germline, CDR1 is SGHTS, CDR2 YDEGEE. CDR3 length equals 15 residues. Trimming left V 9 bases short and J 5 bases short, with 22 bases between. Here the CDR3 reads CATTRTGLAIDTQYF. The CDR3 DNA reads as TGTGCCACTACGAGAACTGGGCTAGCGATAGATACGCAGTATTTT.